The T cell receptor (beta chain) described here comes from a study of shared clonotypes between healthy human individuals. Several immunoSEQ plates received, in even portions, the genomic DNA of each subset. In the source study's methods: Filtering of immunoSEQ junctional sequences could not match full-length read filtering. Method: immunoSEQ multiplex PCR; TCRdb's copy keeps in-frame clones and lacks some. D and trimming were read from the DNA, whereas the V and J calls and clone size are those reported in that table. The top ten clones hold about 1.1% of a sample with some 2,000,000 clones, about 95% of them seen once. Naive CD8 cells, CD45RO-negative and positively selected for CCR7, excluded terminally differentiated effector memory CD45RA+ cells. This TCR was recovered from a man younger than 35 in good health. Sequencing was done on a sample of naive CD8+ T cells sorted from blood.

The CDR3 DNA is TGCAGCGTTATTACGGAAAACACCGGGGAGCTGTTTTTT. Its translation: CSVITENTGELFF. This chain connects TRBV29-1 to TRBJ2-2; D gene uncertain. Germline CDR1 reads SQVTM; CDR2 reads ANQGSEA. The CDR3 consists of 13 residues. Trimming removed 5 bases at V and 2 bases at J, with 9 bases between.